One T cell receptor (beta chain) is described in this entry. Its antigen remains unidentified. A read error may be the cause here, since a much bigger clone is one base away. The use of a sample-barcoded 5' primer and a J-beta primer mix characterized a second PCR of about 7 to 12 cycles. From the 5' RACE reads, TCRdb called clonotypes with MiXCR, one entry per CDR3 protein. The sample carries roughly 1.6 million distinct CDR3 sequences, almost 35% recorded once. The sample providers were healthy Caucasian people from Russia, aged about 6 to 90. CDR3 length: 13 residues. The germline gives CDR1 MNHEY, CDR2 SMNVEV (reference sequence). The sample originates from a study of blood T cells in healthy people across ages. Whole-study findings and limits: It was the long-lived donors that had more naive CD4+ cells and higher diversity than aged donors. From one million sequenced T cells, diversity estimates were lower bounds.

This TCR derives from a woman younger than 45 in good health. The sequenced sample was blood. The chain carries TRBV27 and TRBJ2-7, with unresolved D. The CDR3 spells CASRGLSSHEQYF. The CDR3 DNA sequence: TGTGCCAGCAGGGGCCTGAGCTCCCACGAGCAGTACTTC.